This T cell receptor beta chain is from a study of T cells after somatic rescue of genetic block. Method: immunoSEQ multiplex PCR; TCRdb's copy keeps in-frame clones and lacks some. The table lists around 100,000 clones, 75% to 95% of them singletons, with about 1.5% in the top ten. This TCR was recovered from a woman younger than 30. Material for sequencing was peripheral blood mononuclear cells (PBMCs).

The CDR3 spells CASSFGTSVEQFF. The CDR3 bases are TGTGCCAGCAGTTTCGGGACTAGCGTCGAGCAGTTCTTC. The chain couples TRBV28 to TRBJ2-1; TRBD2 matches at 10 bases. V trimming: 3 bases; J trimming: 10 bases; junction bases outside the gene matches: 3. The CDR3 runs to 13 residues. CDR1 MDHEN and CDR2 SYDVKM come from the germline V gene.